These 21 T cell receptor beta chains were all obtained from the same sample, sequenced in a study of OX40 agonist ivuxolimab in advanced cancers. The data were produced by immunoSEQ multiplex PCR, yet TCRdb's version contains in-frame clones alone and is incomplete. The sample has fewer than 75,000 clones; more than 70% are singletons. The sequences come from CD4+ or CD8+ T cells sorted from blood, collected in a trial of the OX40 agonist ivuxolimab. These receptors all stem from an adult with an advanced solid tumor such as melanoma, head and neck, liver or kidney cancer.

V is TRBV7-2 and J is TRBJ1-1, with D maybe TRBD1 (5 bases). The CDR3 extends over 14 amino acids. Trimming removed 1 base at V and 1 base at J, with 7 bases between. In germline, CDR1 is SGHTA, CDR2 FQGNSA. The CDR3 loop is CASSLGGANTEAFF. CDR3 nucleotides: TGTGCCAGCAGCTTAGGTGGGGCGAACACTGAAGCTTTCTTT.

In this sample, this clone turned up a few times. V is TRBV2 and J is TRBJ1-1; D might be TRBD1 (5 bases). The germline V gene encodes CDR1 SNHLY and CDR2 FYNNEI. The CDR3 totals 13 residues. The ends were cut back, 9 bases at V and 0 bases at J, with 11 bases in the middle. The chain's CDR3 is CASLKQVNTEAFF. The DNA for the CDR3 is TGTGCCAGTTTAAAACAGGTGAACACTGAAGCTTTCTTT.

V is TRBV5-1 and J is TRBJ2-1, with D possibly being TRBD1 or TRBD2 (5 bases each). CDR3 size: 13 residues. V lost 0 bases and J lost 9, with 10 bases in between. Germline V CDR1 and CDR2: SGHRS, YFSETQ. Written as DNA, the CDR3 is TGCGCCAGCAGCTTGGTTGGGGGTCCTGAGCAGTTCTTC. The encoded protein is CASSLVGGPEQFF.

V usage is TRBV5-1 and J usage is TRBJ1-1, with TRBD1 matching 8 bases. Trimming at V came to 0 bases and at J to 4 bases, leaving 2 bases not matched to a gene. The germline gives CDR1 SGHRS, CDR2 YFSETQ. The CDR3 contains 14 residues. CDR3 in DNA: TGCGCCAGCAGCTTGGTTCAGGGGGCCACTGAAGCTTTCTTT. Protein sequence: CASSLVQGATEAFF.

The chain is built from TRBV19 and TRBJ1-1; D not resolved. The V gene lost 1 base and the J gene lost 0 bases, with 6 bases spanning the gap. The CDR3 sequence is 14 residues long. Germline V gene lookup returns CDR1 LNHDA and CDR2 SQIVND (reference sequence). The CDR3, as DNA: TGTGCCAGTAGTATAGGGCACCTGAACACTGAAGCTTTCTTT. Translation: CASSIGHLNTEAFF.

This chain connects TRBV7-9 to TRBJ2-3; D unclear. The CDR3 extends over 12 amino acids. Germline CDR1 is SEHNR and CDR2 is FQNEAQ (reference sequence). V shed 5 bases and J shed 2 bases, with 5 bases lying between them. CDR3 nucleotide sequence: TGTGCCAGCAGCCGAGACACAGATACGCAGTATTTT. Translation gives CASSRDTDTQYF. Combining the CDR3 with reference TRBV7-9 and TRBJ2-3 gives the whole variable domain DTGVSQNPRHKITKRGQNVTFRCDPISEHNRLYWYRQTLGQGPEFLTYFQNEAQLEKSRLLSDRFSAERPKGSFSTLEIQRTEQGDSAMYLCASSRDTDTQYFGPGTRLTVL.

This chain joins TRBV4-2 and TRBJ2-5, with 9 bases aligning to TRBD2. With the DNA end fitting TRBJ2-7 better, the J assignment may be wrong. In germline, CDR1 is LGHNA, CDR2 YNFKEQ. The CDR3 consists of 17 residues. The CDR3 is CASSQGLNAGGGYEQYF. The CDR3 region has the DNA TGTGCCAGCAGCCAAGGGTTAAACGCGGGAGGGGGCTACGAGCAGTACTTC.

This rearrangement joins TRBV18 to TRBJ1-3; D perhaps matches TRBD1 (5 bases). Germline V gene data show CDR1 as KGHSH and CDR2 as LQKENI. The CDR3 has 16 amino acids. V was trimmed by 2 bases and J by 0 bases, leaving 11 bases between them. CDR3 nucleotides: TGTGCCAGCTCACCAGGGCAGGGCCTCTCTGGAAACACCATATATTTT. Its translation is CASSPGQGLSGNTIYF.

The CDR3 DNA follows: TGTGCCAGCAGTGAAGCACAGACCCTTGGGGGCTACACCTTC. Its translation: CASSEAQTLGGYTF. This chain links TRBV25-1 with TRBJ1-2; D is unclear. The germline gives CDR1 MGHDK, CDR2 SYGVNS. This CDR3 region has 14 residues. Trimming pared 2 bases from V and 8 bases from J, leaving 15 bases between.

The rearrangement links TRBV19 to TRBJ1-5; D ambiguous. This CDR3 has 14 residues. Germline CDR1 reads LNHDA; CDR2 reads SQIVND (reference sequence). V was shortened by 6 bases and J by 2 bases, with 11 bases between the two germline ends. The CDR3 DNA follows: TGTGCCAGTAGGGGTGAAGAGGGCAATCAGCCCCAGCATTTT. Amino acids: CASRGEEGNQPQHF.

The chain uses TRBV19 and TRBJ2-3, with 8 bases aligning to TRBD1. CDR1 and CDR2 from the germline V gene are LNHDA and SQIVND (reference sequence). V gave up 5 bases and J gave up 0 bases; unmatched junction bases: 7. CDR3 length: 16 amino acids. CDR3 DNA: TGTGCCAGTAGTGATCGGACAGGGTATAGCACAGATACGCAGTATTTT. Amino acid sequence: CASSDRTGYSTDTQYF.

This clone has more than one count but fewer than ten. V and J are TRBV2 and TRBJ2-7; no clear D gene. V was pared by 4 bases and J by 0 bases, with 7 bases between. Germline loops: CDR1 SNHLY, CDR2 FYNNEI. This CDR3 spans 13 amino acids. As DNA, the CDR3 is TGTGCCAGCAGTGGAGAATCCTCCTACGAGCAGTACGTC. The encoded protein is CASSGESSYEQYV.

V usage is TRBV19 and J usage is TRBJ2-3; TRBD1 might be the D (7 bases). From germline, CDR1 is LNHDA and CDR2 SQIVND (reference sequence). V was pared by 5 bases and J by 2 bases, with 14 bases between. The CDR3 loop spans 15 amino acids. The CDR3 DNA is TGTGCCAGTAGTTGGGCAGGGGGGTACACAGATACGCAGTATTTT. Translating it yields CASSWAGGYTDTQYF.

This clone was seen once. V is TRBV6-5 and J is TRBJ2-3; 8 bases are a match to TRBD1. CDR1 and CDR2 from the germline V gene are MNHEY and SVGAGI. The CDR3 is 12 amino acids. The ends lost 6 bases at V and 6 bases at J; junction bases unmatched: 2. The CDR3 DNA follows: TGTGCCAGCAGACCAGGGGGCGATACGCAGTATTTT. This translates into CASRPGGDTQYF.

CDR3 amino acids: CASSNTGSGANVLTF. The CDR3 bases are TGTGCCAGCAGTAATACAGGGTCTGGGGCCAACGTCCTGACTTTC. The chain couples TRBV6-5 to TRBJ2-6; D possibly corresponds to TRBD1 (6 bases). Looked up from germline, CDR1 is MNHEY and CDR2 is SVGAGI. Trimming removed 5 bases at V and 1 base at J, with 9 bases between. The CDR3 sequence is 15 residues long.

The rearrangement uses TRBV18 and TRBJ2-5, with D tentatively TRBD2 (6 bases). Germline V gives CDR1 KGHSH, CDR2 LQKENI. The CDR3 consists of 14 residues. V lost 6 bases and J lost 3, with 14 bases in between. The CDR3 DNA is TGTGCCAGCTCCCCCTCTTGGGGGGAAGAGACCCAGTACTTC. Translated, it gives CASSPSWGEETQYF.

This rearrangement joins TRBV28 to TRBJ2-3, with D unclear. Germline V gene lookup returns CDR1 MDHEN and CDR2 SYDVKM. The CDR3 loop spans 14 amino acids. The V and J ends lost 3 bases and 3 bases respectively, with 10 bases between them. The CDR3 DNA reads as TGTGCCAGCAGTTTCAGGCAGAGAACAGATACGCAGTATTTT. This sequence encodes CASSFRQRTDTQYF.

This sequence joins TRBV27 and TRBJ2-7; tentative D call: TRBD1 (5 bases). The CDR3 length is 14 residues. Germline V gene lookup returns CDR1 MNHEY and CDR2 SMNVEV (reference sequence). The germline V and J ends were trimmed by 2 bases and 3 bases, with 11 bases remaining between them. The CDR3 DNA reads TGTGCCAGCAGTTTAGGGGCTTTTGTCTACGAGCAGTACTTC. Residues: CASSLGAFVYEQYF.

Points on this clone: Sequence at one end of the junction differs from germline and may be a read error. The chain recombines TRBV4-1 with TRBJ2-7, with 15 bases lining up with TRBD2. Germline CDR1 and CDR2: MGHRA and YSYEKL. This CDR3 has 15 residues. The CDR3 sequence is CASSQEPGTSGGLNF. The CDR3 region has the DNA TGCGCCAGCAGCCAAGAGCCCGGGACTAGCGGGGGGCTGAACTTC.

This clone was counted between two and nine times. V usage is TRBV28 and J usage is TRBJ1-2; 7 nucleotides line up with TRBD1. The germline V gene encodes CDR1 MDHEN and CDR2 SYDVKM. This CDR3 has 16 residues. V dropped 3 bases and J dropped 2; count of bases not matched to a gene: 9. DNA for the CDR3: TGTGCCAGCAGTTTGGCTGGGACAGAGTTAAACTATGGCTACACCTTC. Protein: CASSLAGTELNYGYTF.

CDR3 loop: CASGLVALASGSSYNEQFF. Here the CDR3 DNA reads TGTGCTAGTGGTTTGGTGGCCCTAGCTAGCGGGAGCTCCTACAATGAGCAGTTCTTC. The chain uses TRBV12-5 and TRBJ2-1, with 10 bases that match TRBD2. The CDR3 extends over 19 amino acids. V trimming: 0 bases; J trimming: 0 bases; junction bases outside the gene matches: 8. Germline loops: CDR1 LGHNT, CDR2 FRNRAP. Using reference TRBV12-5 and TRBJ2-1 for the parts outside the CDR3, the full variable domain is DARVTQTPRHKVTEMGQEVTMRCQPILGHNTVFWYRQTMMQGLELLAYFRNRAPLDDSGMPKDRFSAEMPDATLATLKIQPSEPRDSAVYFCASGLVALASGSSYNEQFFGPGTRLTVL.